This entry lists 11 T cell receptor beta chains sequenced from one sample in a study of blood T cell repertoires in COVID-19 (dated by TCRdb to about 2020). Libraries were prepared through the immunoSEQ multiplex PCR assay. TCRdb took over this immuneACCESS table, retaining in-frame rearrangements with V and J assigned. Such tables are incomplete; in checked studies, under half of the missing clones stem from an unresolved V gene, and the remainder is unexplained. In this sample the table shows some 250,000 clones, approximately 87% of which occur a single time. Approximately 12% of the sample comes from the top ten. The sample comprised peripheral blood. The receptors shown here come from a woman aged 25-40 years with COVID-19, enrolled during active disease.

The chain combines TRBV3-1 (or the pseudogene TRBV3-2) with TRBJ1-2, with D possibly matching TRBD1 (5 bases). The CDR3 extends over 13 amino acids. The V gene lost 4 bases and the J gene lost 5 bases, with 11 bases spanning the gap. In germline, CDR1 is LGHDT, CDR2 YNNKEL (reference sequence). The CDR3 nucleotides read TGTGCCAGCAGCCCGTCAGACAGTTATGGCTACACCTTC. Its protein is CASSPSDSYGYTF.

This clone was detected once. The chain couples TRBV10-3 to TRBJ2-7; D is undetermined. Germline loops: CDR1 ENHRY, CDR2 SYGVKD. Deletions cut 3 bases from V and 1 base from J, with 13 bases between. This CDR3 region has 15 residues. The CDR3 region is CAISEWQDLSYEQYF. The CDR3, as DNA: TGTGCCATCAGTGAATGGCAGGATCTTTCCTACGAGCAGTACTTC.

This chain joins TRBV7-9 and TRBJ2-3; 8 bases fit TRBD2. Trimming took 4 bases from V and 10 from J; bases not matched to a gene: 4. Germline CDR1 and CDR2: SEHNR and FQNEAQ (reference sequence). The CDR3 totals 12 residues. CDR3: CASSYDGGAQYF. The CDR3 region has the DNA TGTGCCAGCAGCTATGACGGGGGGGCGCAGTATTTT.

The chain joins TRBV4-1 to TRBJ2-7; 7 bases line up with TRBD2. The germline CDR1 and CDR2 sequences are MGHRA and YSYEKL. J was trimmed by 0 bases and V by 2 bases; bases with no gene match: 4. The CDR3 consists of 15 residues. DNA for the CDR3: TGCGCCAGCAGCCAAAAGCGGGACTACTCCTACGAGCAGTACTTC. This sequence encodes CASSQKRDYSYEQYF.

The V call is TRBV12-3 or TRBV12-4, the J call TRBJ2-2; no reliable D call. CDR3 length equals 12 residues. The V end was cut by 3 bases, the J end by 8 bases, with 7 bases between. For the CDR3, the DNA is TGTGCCAGCAGTTTTACAGTTGGGGAGCTGTTTTTT. The encoded protein is CASSFTVGELFF.

The gene calls are TRBV3-1 (or the pseudogene TRBV3-2) and TRBJ1-2; no clear D gene. Trimming removed 1 base at V and 6 bases at J, with 12 bases between. Germline V gene lookup returns CDR1 LGHDT and CDR2 YNNKEL (reference sequence). CDR3 length: 14 amino acids. CDR3: CASSQVGDQDGYTF. The CDR3 nucleotides read TGTGCCAGCAGCCAAGTGGGTGACCAGGATGGCTACACCTTC.

The chain couples TRBV10-3 to TRBJ2-3; 8 nucleotides line up with TRBD1. V was clipped by 4 bases and J by 3 bases; unmatched bases: 3. Germline V gives CDR1 ENHRY, CDR2 SYGVKD. The length of the CDR3 is 14 residues. The CDR3 sequence: CAISAGGGTDTQYF. In DNA, the CDR3 is TGTGCCATCAGTGCAGGGGGCGGGACAGATACGCAGTATTTT.

This clone was counted a single time. The rearrangement links TRBV5-1 to TRBJ2-7, with unresolved D. CDR3 size: 12 residues. The germline gives CDR1 SGHRS, CDR2 YFSETQ. V was clipped by 7 bases and J by 2 bases, with 10 bases between them. CDR3 in DNA: TGCGCCAGCCGCCTATATGCCTACGAGCAGTACTTC. Amino acids: CASRLYAYEQYF.

The chain uses TRBV27 and TRBJ2-7, with TRBD1 matching over 8 bases. Trimming took 4 bases from V and 4 from J; bases not matched to a gene: 6. This CDR3 comprises 14 residues. The germline gives CDR1 MNHEY, CDR2 SMNVEV (reference sequence). Written as DNA, the CDR3 is TGTGCCAGCAGTTCCAGGGGGCTGTGGTACGAGCAGTACTTC. This sequence encodes CASSSRGLWYEQYF.

The chain couples TRBV4-1 to TRBJ2-5, with 8 bases lining up with TRBD1. The V and J ends lost 4 bases and 1 base, in that order; junction bases with no gene match: 5. The CDR3 is made up of 15 amino acids. The germline V gene has CDR1 MGHRA and CDR2 YSYEKL. CDR3 in amino acids: CASSPGQVSQETQYF. In DNA form, the CDR3 reads TGCGCCAGCAGCCCGGGACAGGTCAGCCAAGAGACCCAGTACTTC.

The V gene is TRBV28, the J gene TRBJ2-7; 7 bases line up with TRBD1. Trimming cost V 5 bases and J 4 bases; bases outside gene matches: 17. Germline V lookup: CDR1 MDHEN, CDR2 SYDVKM. The CDR3 has 17 amino acids. Here the CDR3 reads CASSHAPIGTEKYEQYF. Written as DNA, the CDR3 is TGTGCCAGCAGTCACGCCCCGATTGGGACAGAAAAGTACGAGCAGTACTTC. The full variable domain, with the rest looked up from reference TRBV28 and TRBJ2-7, is DVKVTQSSRYLVKRTGEKVFLECVQDMDHENMFWYRQDPGLGLRLIYFSYDVKMKEKGDIPEGYSVSREKKERFSLILESASTNQTSMYLCASSHAPIGTEKYEQYFGPGTRLTVT.